Shown below are 13 T cell receptor beta chains from a single sample sequenced in a study of T cells in localized non-small cell lung cancer. Clones were read by immunoSEQ multiplex PCR, and TCRdb kept only the in-frame ones, dropping some. Of roughly 1,800 clones in the sample, under 50% were seen once. Sample: lung tumor tissue, taken before any cancer treatment. All receptors come from a male donor at least 60 years old with stage II lung adenocarcinoma.

J is TRBJ2-7 and V is TRBV14, with D hard to call. The CDR3 is 13 amino acids. Germline lookup yields CDR1 SGHDN and CDR2 FVKESK. Between the trimmed V and J ends, which lost 0 bases and 4 bases, there was a span of 7 bases. The CDR3 spells CASSQDMRYEQYF. As DNA, the CDR3 is TGTGCCAGCAGCCAAGATATGAGGTACGAGCAGTACTTC.

The genes are TRBV1 and TRBJ2-5; TRBD2 is the table's D call and was not checked against the DNA. TRBV1 is classified as a pseudogene. This CDR3 has 19 residues. In DNA form, the CDR3 reads TGCGCCAGCAGCCAAGTTCAGAGCGGGAGGGTTATGGCGGGGGAGACCCAGTACTTC. Protein sequence: CASSQVQSGRVMAGETQYF.

The genes are TRBV5-1 and TRBJ2-7, with D unresolved. The CDR3 extends over 16 amino acids. Per the germline V gene, CDR1 is SGHRS and CDR2 is YFSETQ. Trimming shortened V by 3 bases and J by 1 base, and 17 bases separated the two germline ends. The CDR3: CASSSLGFKRSYEQYF. CDR3 bases: TGCGCCAGCAGCTCCTTAGGGTTTAAGAGGTCCTACGAGCAGTACTTC.

The chain employs TRBV18 and TRBJ2-1, with 10 bases that match TRBD2. Per germline, CDR1 KGHSH and CDR2 LQKENI. This CDR3 comprises 16 residues. V was clipped by 4 bases and J by 4 bases; unmatched bases: 7. CDR3 sequence reads: CASSLSPSGGYNEQFF. In DNA, the CDR3 is TGTGCCAGCTCACTTTCCCCTAGCGGGGGATACAATGAGCAGTTCTTC.

V is TRBV29-1 and J is TRBJ2-5; 7 positions agree with TRBD2. V dropped 6 bases and J dropped 10; count of bases not matched to a gene: 17. The CDR3 is made up of 14 amino acids. Germline V gene lookup returns CDR1 SQVTM and CDR2 ANQGSEA. In DNA form, the CDR3 reads TGCAGCGTCCTCCGGGACTACCTTTCGAGGGACCAGTACTTC. It is translated as CSVLRDYLSRDQYF.

CDR3: CASSQPPGGRNTEAFF. CDR3 in DNA: TGTGCCAGCAGCCAACCTCCCGGGGGGAGGAACACTGAAGCTTTCTTT. The V call is TRBV11-3, the J call TRBJ1-1, with D possibly TRBD1 on 5 matching bases. Trimming cost V 5 bases and J 1 base, with 17 bases left between them. The CDR3 has 16 amino acids. The germline CDR1 and CDR2 sequences are SGHNT and YENEEA.

This clone was seen more than once but under ten times. This sequence joins TRBV30 and TRBJ2-1; D gene uncertain. The CDR3 contains 16 residues. Looked up from germline, CDR1 is GTSNPN and CDR2 is SVGIG (reference sequence). Trimming pared 0 bases from V and 0 bases from J, leaving 12 bases between. The CDR3 nucleotides are TGTGCCTGGAGTGTACCCCGACGTAGCTCCTACAATGAGCAGTTCTTC. Translating it yields CAWSVPRRSSYNEQFF.

The chain links TRBV19 to TRBJ1-2, with TRBD1 identical over 7 bases. From germline, CDR1 is LNHDA and CDR2 SQIVND (reference sequence). Losses at the gene ends were 3 bases for V and 1 base for J; bases not matched to a gene: 8. The CDR3 runs to 16 residues. The CDR3, as DNA: TGTGCCAGTAGTATGCAGGGGGGGACCTTTAACTATGGCTACACCTTC. Translating it yields CASSMQGGTFNYGYTF.

V usage is TRBV19 and J usage is TRBJ2-1; D is ambiguous. V gave up 2 bases and J gave up 0 bases, with 11 bases separating them. This CDR3 has 16 residues. CDR1 is LNHDA and CDR2 is SQIVND in the germline V gene (reference sequence). CDR3 loop: CASSIRLPGSYNEQFF. The CDR3 nucleotides are TGTGCCAGTAGTATAAGGCTACCAGGCTCCTACAATGAGCAGTTCTTC. Using reference TRBV19 and TRBJ2-1 for the parts outside the CDR3, the full variable domain is DGGITQSPKYLFRKEGQNVTLSCEQNLNHDAMYWYRQDPGQGLRLIYYSQIVNDFQKGDIAEGYSVSREKKESFPLTVTSAQKNPTAFYLCASSIRLPGSYNEQFFGPGTRLTVL.

This sequence joins TRBV28 and TRBJ2-5; D is possibly TRBD2 (6 bases). Trimming took off 3 bases at V and 1 base at J, with 9 bases between the two ends. CDR1 and CDR2 from the germline V gene are MDHEN and SYDVKM. This CDR3 is built from 14 residues. CDR3 coding DNA: TGTGCCAGCAGTTTGGACTACAGCCAAGAGACCCAGTACTTC. Protein sequence: CASSLDYSQETQYF.

The rearrangement uses TRBV14 and TRBJ2-3, with 11 bases lining up with TRBD2. The CDR3 covers 16 residues. J gave up 4 bases and V 6 bases, and 9 bases lay outside the gene matches. Germline CDR1 SGHDN, CDR2 FVKESK. CDR3 sequence: CASSRYLAGGADTQYF. In DNA form, the CDR3 reads TGTGCCAGCAGTCGCTACCTAGCGGGAGGAGCAGATACGCAGTATTTT.

The chain has TRBV19 and TRBJ1-1; 8 nucleotides line up with TRBD1. This CDR3 has 14 residues. Germline V gene data show CDR1 as LNHDA and CDR2 as SQIVND (reference sequence). The trim removed 7 bases at V and 3 bases at J, leaving 7 bases unmatched. DNA for the CDR3: TGTGCCAGTACCCAGACAGGGGACTACACTGAAGCTTTCTTT. This encodes CASTQTGDYTEAFF.

The rearrangement uses TRBV18 and TRBJ2-2, with D possibly matching TRBD1 (6 bases). Trimming pared 5 bases from V and 0 bases from J, leaving 10 bases between. Germline CDR1 and CDR2: KGHSH and LQKENI. This CDR3 spans 15 amino acids. The CDR3 sequence is CASSARQANTGELFF. The CDR3 DNA reads TGTGCCAGCTCAGCGCGACAGGCGAACACCGGGGAGCTGTTTTTT.